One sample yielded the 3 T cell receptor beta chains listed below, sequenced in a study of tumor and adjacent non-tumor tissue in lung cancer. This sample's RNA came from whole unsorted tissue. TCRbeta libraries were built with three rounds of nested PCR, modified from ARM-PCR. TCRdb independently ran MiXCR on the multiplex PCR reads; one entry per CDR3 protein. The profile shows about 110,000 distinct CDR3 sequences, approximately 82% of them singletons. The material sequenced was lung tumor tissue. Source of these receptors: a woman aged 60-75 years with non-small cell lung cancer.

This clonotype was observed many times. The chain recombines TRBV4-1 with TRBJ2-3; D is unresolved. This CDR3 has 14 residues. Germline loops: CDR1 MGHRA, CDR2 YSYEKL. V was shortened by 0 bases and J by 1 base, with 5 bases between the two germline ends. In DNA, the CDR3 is TGCGCCAGCAGCCAAGATGGGGGCACAGATACGCAGTATTTT. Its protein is CASSQDGGTDTQYF.

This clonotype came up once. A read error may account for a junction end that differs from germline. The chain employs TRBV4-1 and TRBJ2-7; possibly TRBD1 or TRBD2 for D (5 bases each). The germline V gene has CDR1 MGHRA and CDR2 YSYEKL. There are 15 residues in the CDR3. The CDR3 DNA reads TGCGCCAGCAGCCAGGGGACCGGGCCTTCCGACGGGCAGTATTTC. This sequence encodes CASSQGTGPSDGQYF.

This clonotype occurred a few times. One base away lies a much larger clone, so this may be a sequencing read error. CDR3 amino acids: CASSFSQDTQYF. The CDR3 bases are TGTGCCAGCAGTTTCTCTCAGGATACGCAGTATTTT. The rearrangement joins TRBV12-3 or TRBV12-4 to TRBJ2-3; D is undetermined. Trimming pared 3 bases from V and 6 bases from J, leaving 7 bases between. The CDR3 runs to 12 residues.